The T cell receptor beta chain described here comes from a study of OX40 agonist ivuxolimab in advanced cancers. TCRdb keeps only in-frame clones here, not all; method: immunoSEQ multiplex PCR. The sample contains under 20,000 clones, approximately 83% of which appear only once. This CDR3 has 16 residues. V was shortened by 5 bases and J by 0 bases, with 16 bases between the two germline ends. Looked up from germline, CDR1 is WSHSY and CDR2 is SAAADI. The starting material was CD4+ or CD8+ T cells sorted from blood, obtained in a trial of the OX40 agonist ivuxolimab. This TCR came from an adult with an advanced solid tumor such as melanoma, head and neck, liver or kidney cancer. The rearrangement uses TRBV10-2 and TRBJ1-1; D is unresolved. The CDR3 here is CASSSAQLGLNTEAFF. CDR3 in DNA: TGCGCCAGCAGTTCCGCGCAGTTAGGGTTGAACACTGAAGCTTTCTTT.